Sequencing of this T cell receptor beta chain was carried out in a study of blood T cell repertoires in COVID-19. Overall study: COVID-19 samples collected from the United States, Italy and Spain covered acute and convalescent phases. Sources were T cells, B-cell-depleted T cells, or PBMCs; the material itself was cDNA or gDNA.

Per the germline V gene, CDR1 is MGHRA and CDR2 is YSYEKL. The CDR3 is 17 amino acids. The V and J ends lost 5 bases and 4 bases, in that order; junction bases with no gene match: 8. Original processing notes: Amplification with reference gene primers provided the estimates of nucleated cell counts. Sequencing used immunoSEQ multiplex PCR; TCRdb keeps in-frame clones, though not all of them. For V, J and clone size, that table is used; D and trimming come from the DNA. The table lists approximately 110,000 clones, around 91% of them singletons, with roughly 32% in the top ten. The sequenced material came from peripheral blood. The TCR comes from a woman older than 75 with acute or convalescent COVID-19. The chain joins TRBV4-1 to TRBJ1-6; 10 nucleotides align to TRBD1. The DNA of the CDR3 is TGCGCCAGCAGCTTTTGGGACAGGGGACTATATAATTCACCCCTCCACTTT. This encodes CASSFWDRGLYNSPLHF.